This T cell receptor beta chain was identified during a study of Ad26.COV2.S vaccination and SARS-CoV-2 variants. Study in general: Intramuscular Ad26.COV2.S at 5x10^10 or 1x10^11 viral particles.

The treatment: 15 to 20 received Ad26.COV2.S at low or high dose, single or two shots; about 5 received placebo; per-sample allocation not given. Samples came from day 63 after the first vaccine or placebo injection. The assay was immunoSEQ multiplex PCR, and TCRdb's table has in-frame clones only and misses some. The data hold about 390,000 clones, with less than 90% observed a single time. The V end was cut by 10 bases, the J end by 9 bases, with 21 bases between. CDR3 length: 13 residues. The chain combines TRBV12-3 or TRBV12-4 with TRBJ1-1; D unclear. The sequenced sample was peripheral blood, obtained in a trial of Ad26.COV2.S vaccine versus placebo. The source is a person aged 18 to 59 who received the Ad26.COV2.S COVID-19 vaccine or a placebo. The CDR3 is CAISKAGGVQAFF. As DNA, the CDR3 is TGTGCCATCTCGAAAGCCGGCGGGGTACAAGCTTTCTTT.